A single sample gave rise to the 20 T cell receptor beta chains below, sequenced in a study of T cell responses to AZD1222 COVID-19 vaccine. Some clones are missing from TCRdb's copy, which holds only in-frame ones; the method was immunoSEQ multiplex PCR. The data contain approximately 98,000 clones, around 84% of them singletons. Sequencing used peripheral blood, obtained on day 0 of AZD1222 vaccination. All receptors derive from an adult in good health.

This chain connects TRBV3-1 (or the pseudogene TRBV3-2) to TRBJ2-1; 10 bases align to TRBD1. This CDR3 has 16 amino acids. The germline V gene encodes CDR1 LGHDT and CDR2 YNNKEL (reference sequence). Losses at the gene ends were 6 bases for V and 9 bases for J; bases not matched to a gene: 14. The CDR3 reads CASRHNSGQGQGEQFF. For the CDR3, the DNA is TGTGCCAGCAGACACAACTCGGGACAGGGGCAAGGTGAGCAGTTCTTC.

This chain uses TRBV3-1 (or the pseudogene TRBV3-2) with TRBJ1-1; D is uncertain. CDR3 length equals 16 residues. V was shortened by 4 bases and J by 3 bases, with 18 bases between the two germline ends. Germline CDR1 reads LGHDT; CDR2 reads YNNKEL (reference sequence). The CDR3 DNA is TGTGCCAGCAGCCCCTCCCCGCTCCCCCTTGACACTGAAGCTTTCTTT. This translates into CASSPSPLPLDTEAFF.

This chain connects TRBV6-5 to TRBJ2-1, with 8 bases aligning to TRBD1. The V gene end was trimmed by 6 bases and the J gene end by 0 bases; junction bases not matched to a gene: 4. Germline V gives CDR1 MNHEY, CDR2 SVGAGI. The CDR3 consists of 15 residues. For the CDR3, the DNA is TGTGCCAGCAGCCGGACAGGGAGCTCCTACAATGAGCAGTTCTTC. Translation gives CASSRTGSSYNEQFF.

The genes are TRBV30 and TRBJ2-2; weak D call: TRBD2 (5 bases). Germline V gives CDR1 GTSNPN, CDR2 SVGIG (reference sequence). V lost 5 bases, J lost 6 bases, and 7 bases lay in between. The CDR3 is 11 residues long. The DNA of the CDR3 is TGTGCCTGGGGGGAGTCCGGGGAGCTGTTTTTT. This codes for CAWGESGELFF. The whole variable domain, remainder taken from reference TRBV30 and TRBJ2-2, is SQTIHQWPATLVQPVGSPLSLECTVEGTSNPNLYWYRQAAGRGLQLLFYSVGIGQISSEVPQNLSASRPQDRQFILSSKKLLLSDSGFYLCAWGESGELFFGEGSRLTVL.

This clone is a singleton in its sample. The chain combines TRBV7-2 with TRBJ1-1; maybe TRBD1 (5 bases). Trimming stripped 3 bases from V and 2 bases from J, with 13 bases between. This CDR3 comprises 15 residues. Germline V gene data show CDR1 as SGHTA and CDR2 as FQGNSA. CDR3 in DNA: TGTGCCAGCAGCTTCATCCCGGGGGGAAACACTGAAGCTTTCTTT. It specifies CASSFIPGGNTEAFF.

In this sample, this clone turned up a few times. CDR3: CASSPDRAPQPQHF. As DNA, the CDR3 is TGTGCCAGCAGCCCCGACAGGGCCCCTCAGCCCCAGCATTTT. The genes are TRBV6-2 or TRBV6-3 and TRBJ1-5; 7 positions agree with TRBD1. V shed 6 bases, J shed 6 bases, and the junction held 8 bases outside the gene matches. The V gene's germline CDR1 is MNHEY and CDR2 SVGEGT. The CDR3 spans 14 residues.

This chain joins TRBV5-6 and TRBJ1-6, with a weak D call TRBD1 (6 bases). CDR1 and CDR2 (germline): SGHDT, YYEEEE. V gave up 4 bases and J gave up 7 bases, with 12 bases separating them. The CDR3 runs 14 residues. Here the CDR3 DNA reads TGTGCCAGCAGCCGGAAACAGGGAAATTCACCCCTCCACTTT. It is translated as CASSRKQGNSPLHF.

This CDR3 is CASSSRGTDPYEQYF. CDR3 sequence (DNA): TGTGCCAGCAGCTCACGGGGGACAGATCCGTACGAGCAGTACTTC. V and J are TRBV7-9 and TRBJ2-7; possible D gene TRBD1, 7 bases. Trimming stripped 4 bases from V and 4 bases from J, with 17 bases between. CDR1 is SEHNR and CDR2 is FQNEAQ in the germline V gene (reference sequence). The CDR3 extends over 15 amino acids.

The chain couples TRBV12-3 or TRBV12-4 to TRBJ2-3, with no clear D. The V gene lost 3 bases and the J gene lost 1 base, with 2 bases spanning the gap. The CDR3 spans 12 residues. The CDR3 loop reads CASSFGTDTQYF. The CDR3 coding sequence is TGTGCCAGCAGTTTCGGCACAGATACGCAGTATTTT.

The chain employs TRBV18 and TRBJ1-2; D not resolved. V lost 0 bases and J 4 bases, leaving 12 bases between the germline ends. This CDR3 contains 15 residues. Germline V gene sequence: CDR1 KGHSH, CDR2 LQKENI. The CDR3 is CASSPPVPRFYGYTF. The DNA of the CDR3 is TGTGCCAGCTCACCACCGGTTCCCCGTTTCTATGGCTACACCTTC.

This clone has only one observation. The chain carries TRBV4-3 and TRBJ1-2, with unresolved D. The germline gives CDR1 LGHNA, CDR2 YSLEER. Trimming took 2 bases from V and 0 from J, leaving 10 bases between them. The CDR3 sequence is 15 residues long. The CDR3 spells CASSQRSEANYGYTF. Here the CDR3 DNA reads TGCGCCAGCAGCCAACGGTCAGAAGCTAACTATGGCTACACCTTC.

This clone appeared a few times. The CDR3 region has the DNA TGCAGTGCTAGTGCGTCGGGTGGCTACACCTTC. Its translation is CSASASGGYTF. This rearrangement joins TRBV20-1 to TRBJ1-2; no firm D call. The CDR3 has 11 amino acids. V was pared by 3 bases and J by 7 bases, with 9 bases between. The germline gives CDR1 DFQATT, CDR2 SNEGSKA (reference sequence).

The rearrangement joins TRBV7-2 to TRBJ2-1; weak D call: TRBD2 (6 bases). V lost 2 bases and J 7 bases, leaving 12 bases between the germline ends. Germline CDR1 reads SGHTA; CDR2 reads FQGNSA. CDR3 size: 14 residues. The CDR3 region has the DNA TGTGCCAGCAGCTTAACCGGGAGAACTAATGAGCAGTTCTTC. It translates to CASSLTGRTNEQFF. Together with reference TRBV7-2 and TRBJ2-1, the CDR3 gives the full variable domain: GAGVSQSPSNKVTEKGKDVELRCDPISGHTALYWYRQSLGQGLEFLIYFQGNSAPDKSGLPSDRFSAERTGGSVSTLTIQRTQQEDSAVYLCASSLTGRTNEQFFGPGTRLTVL.

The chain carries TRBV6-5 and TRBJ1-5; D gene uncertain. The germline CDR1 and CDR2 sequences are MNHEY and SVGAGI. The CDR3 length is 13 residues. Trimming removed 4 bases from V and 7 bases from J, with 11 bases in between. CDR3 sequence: CASSSGHGQPQHF. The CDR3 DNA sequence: TGTGCCAGCAGTTCCGGGCACGGACAGCCCCAGCATTTT.

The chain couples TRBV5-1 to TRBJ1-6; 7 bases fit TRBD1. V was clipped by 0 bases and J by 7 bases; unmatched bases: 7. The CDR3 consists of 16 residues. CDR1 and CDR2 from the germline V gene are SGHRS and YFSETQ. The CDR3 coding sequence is TGCGCCAGCAGCTTGGTGGGGCAGGGGGGAAATTCACCCCTCCACTTT. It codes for CASSLVGQGGNSPLHF.

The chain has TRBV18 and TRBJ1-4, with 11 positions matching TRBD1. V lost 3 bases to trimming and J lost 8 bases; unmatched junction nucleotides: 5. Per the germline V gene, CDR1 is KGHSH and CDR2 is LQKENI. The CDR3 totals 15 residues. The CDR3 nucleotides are TGTGCCAGCTCACCCCCGGGACAGGGGGGCGAAAAACTGTTTTTT. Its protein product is CASSPPGQGGEKLFF.

The CDR3 here is CASSSTGVQSPLHF. CDR3 coding DNA: TGTGCCAGCAGTTCAACAGGGGTCCAATCACCCCTCCACTTT. The chain is built from TRBV6-6 and TRBJ1-6; 7 bases agree with TRBD1. Germline assignment: CDR1 MNHNY and CDR2 SVGAGI (reference sequence). The CDR3 extends over 14 amino acids. Trimming removed 4 bases from V and 10 bases from J; junction bases left unmatched: 7.

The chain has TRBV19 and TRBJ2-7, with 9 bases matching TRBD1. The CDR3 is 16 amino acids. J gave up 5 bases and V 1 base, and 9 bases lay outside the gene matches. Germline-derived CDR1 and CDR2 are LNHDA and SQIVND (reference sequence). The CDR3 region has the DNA TGTGCCAGTAGTATAGCTCGGGACAGGGCAAAAAACGAGCAGTACTTC. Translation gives CASSIARDRAKNEQYF.

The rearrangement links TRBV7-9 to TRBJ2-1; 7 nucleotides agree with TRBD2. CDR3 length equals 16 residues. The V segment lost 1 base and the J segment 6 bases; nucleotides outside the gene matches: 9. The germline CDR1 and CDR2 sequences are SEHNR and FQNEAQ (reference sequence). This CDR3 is CASSLVVTSRVNEQFF. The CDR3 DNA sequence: TGTGCCAGCAGCTTAGTGGTGACTAGCCGTGTCAATGAGCAGTTCTTC.

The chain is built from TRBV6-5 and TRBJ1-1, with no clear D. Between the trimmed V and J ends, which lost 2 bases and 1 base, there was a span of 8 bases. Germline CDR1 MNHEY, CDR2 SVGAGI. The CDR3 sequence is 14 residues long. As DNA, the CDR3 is TGTGCCAGCAGTTACGGCAAAAGGAACACTGAAGCTTTCTTT. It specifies CASSYGKRNTEAFF.